This is a list of T cell receptor beta chains from one sample in a study of shared T cell receptors in the human thymus. Libraries were prepared by immunoSEQ multiplex PCR; TCRdb keeps only in-frame clonotypes and omits some of them. Of 500,000 to 750,000 clones detected, roughly 90% appear once; the ten largest clones hold roughly 0.0097%. These data also featured in a second study, about human thymus T cells.

The sequencing input was thymocytes. The receptors derive from a boy in the first two years of life with a congenital heart defect. CDR3s include the opening cysteine and the closing phenylalanine or tryptophan. D genes are given only for firm matches. Clone size is not always given. Where it is, it says once, few, many or a class for expanded clones.

TRBJ1-2,TRBV2,TRBD1,once,CASRPRDSSYGYPF,TGTGCCAGCAGACCTCGGGACAGTTCCTATGGCTACCCCTTC
TRBJ2-7,TRBV10-3,TRBD1,.,CAISETPGQELPFFHEQYF,TGTGCCATCAGTGAGACACCGGGACAGGAGCTCCCATTTTTCCACGAGCAGTACTTC
TRBJ2-7,TRBV6-1,TRBD2,.,CASSVDEAGVGNEQYF,TGTGCCAGCAGTGTCGACGAAGCGGGAGTCGGGAACGAGCAGTACTTC
TRBJ2-1,TRBV4-3,.,.,CASSQETGERNKVEQFF,TGCGCCAGCAGCCAAGAGACGGGGGAGCGGAACAAGGTAGAGCAGTTCTTC
TRBJ1-2,TRBV29-1,.,.,CSAQDGEEGYTF,TGCAGCGCTCAGGACGGGGAGGAAGGCTACACCTTC
TRBJ2-7,TRBV7-3,.,.,CASVGRLAAAYEQYF,TGTGCCAGCGTTGGTAGGCTAGCCGCAGCCTACGAGCAGTACTTC
TRBJ2-2,TRBV2,TRBD1,.,CASSPTGGAGGELFF,TGTGCCAGCAGCCCCACAGGGGGCGCGGGCGGGGAGCTGTTTTTT
TRBJ2-7,TRBV6-1,TRBD1,once,CVSSVRTGGNEQYF,TGTGTCAGCAGTGTACGGACAGGGGGGAACGAGCAGTACTTC
TRBJ1-1,TRBV4-2,.,.,CASSQDCPGRGDLNTEAFF,TGTGCCAGCAGCCAAGATTGTCCAGGGAGGGGGGATTTGAACACTGAAGCTTTCTTT
TRBJ2-2,TRBV29-1,TRBD1,.,CSGRQGSGGELFF,TGCAGCGGTCGACAGGGGTCAGGCGGGGAGCTGTTTTTT
TRBJ2-6,TRBV5-1,TRBD1,.,CASSLAKDRVGANVLTF,TGCGCCAGCAGCTTGGCCAAAGACAGGGTCGGGGCCAACGTCCTGACTTTC
TRBJ2-3,TRBV5-6,.,.,CASSLTEFPDTQYF,TGTGCCAGCAGCTTAACGGAGTTCCCAGATACGCAGTATTTT
TRBJ1-2,TRBV6-5,TRBD1,.,CASSGTETNYGYTF,TGTGCCAGCAGCGGGACAGAGACTAACTATGGCTACACCTTC
TRBJ1-1,TRBV30,.,.,CAWSDLTRHTEAFF,TGTGCCTGGAGTGACCTCACGCGGCACACTGAAGCTTTCTTT
TRBJ1-4,TRBV30,.,.,CAWSGRGSNEKLFF,TGTGCCTGGAGTGGAAGGGGCAGTAATGAAAAACTGTTTTTT
TRBJ2-7,TRBV9,.,.,CASSPGDWDSPAYEQYF,TGTGCCAGCAGCCCGGGAGACTGGGACTCCCCAGCGTACGAGCAGTACTTC
TRBJ1-5,TRBV28,.,.,CASGQRGRTGNQPQHF,TGTGCCAGCGGACAAAGGGGAAGGACGGGCAATCAGCCCCAGCATTTT
TRBJ2-1,TRBV27,.,.,CASKGRAGKEDEQFF,TGTGCCAGCAAAGGTAGGGCGGGAAAGGAGGATGAGCAGTTCTTC
TRBJ2-7,TRBV6-6,.,few,CASSLGTSEQYF,TGTGCCAGCAGTCTTGGGACTTCTGAGCAGTACTTC
TRBJ2-1,TRBV7-3,TRBD2,once,CASSLGEKREPYNEQFF,TGTGCCAGCAGCTTAGGGGAAAAGCGGGAACCCTACAATGAGCAGTTCTTC
TRBJ1-3,TRBV25-1,.,.,CASSEEVSGNTIYF,TGTGCCAGCAGTGAGGAGGTCTCTGGAAACACCATATATTTT
TRBJ2-7,TRBV7-2,.,.,CASSSRDWTTYEQYF,TGTGCCAGCAGCTCCCGGGACTGGACCACCTACGAGCAGTACTTC
TRBJ2-2,TRBV9,TRBD2,.,CASSVARSGKGELFF,TGTGCCAGCAGCGTAGCTAGGAGCGGGAAGGGGGAGCTGTTTTTT
TRBJ2-7,TRBV10-3,TRBD2,.,CAIRGGTSGSYEQYF,TGTGCCATCAGGGGGGGGACTAGCGGTTCCTACGAGCAGTACTTC
TRBJ1-2,TRBV4-1,.,once,CASSQYPPRVNYGYTF,TGCGCCAGCAGCCAATACCCCCCGAGGGTTAACTATGGCTACACCTTC
TRBJ2-7,TRBV5-6,.,.,CASRFGGVLSYEQYF,TGTGCCAGCAGATTCGGCGGGGTCCTCTCCTACGAGCAGTACTTC
TRBJ2-6,TRBV27,.,.,CASSLRGSTGANVLTF,TGTGCCAGCAGTTTAAGGGGGTCCACTGGGGCCAACGTCCTGACTTTC
TRBJ2-1,TRBV4-3,TRBD2,.,CASSLTGALRSGSENEQFF,TGCGCCAGCAGCCTCACTGGGGCCCTGAGGAGCGGGAGTGAAAATGAGCAGTTCTTC
TRBJ1-5,TRBV15,.,once,CATSRGREQPQHF,TGTGCCACCAGCAGAGGTCGCGAGCAGCCCCAGCATTTT
TRBJ2-6,TRBV19,.,.,CASSSGGGAPSGANVLTF,TGTGCCAGTAGTAGCGGAGGGGGGGCACCCTCTGGGGCCAACGTCCTGACTTTC
TRBJ2-3,TRBV27,TRBD1,once,CASSSQKPGQGAASSTDTQYF,TGTGCCAGCAGTTCACAAAAACCGGGACAGGGGGCTGCTTCTAGCACAGATACGCAGTATTTT
TRBJ2-7,TRBV6-6,.,.,CASNQRRGLSYEQYF,TGTGCCAGCAATCAGCGGCGGGGGCTCTCCTACGAGCAGTACTTC
TRBJ1-4,TRBV2,.,.,CASTTPSKDEKLFFEKLFF,.
TRBJ2-7,TRBV21-1,.,.,CASSKEQLTYEQYF,TGTGCCAGCAGCAAGGAACAGCTTACCTACGAGCAGTACTTC
TRBJ2-7,TRBV28,.,.,CASIRQGGYEQYF,TGTGCCAGCATCCGGCAGGGGGGCTACGAGCAGTACTTC
TRBJ2-7,TRBV4-3,TRBD2,.,CASSQGLAVYEQYF,TGCGCCAGCAGCCAGGGACTAGCGGTCTACGAGCAGTACTTC
TRBJ2-4,TRBV19,.,.,CASRAGTRLAKNIQYF,TGTGCCAGTAGGGCGGGGACTCGACTAGCCAAAAACATTCAGTACTTC
TRBJ2-7,TRBV9,TRBD2,.,CASSVGGLAGFYEQYF,TGTGCCAGCAGCGTAGGAGGGCTAGCGGGATTCTACGAGCAGTACTTC
TRBJ2-5,TRBV30,.,.,CAIAAGGRWETQYF,TGTGCCATAGCCGCTGGAGGGCGTTGGGAGACCCAGTACTTC
TRBJ2-7,TRBV10-2,TRBD2,.,CASRGLANEQYF,TGCGCCAGCAGGGGACTAGCTAACGAGCAGTACTTC
TRBJ2-3,TRBV10-3,.,.,CATGIGTQYF,TGTGCCACGGGGATTGGGACGCAGTATTTT
TRBJ1-5,TRBV30,TRBD1,.,CAWDRGGNQPQHF,TGTGCCTGGGACAGGGGTGGCAATCAGCCCCAGCATTTT
TRBJ2-3,TRBV28,.,.,CASSLRLTDTQYF,TGTGCCAGCAGTTTGCGGCTTACAGATACGCAGTATTTT